Listed here is a single T cell receptor (beta chain). J was trimmed by 3 bases and V by 6 bases; bases with no gene match: 6. Per germline, CDR1 WNHNN and CDR2 SYGVQD (reference sequence). The length of the CDR3 is 15 residues. Authors' data handling: Estimated nucleated cell counts came from reference gene primer amplification. Only in-frame clones appear in the TCRdb table, and some are missing; sequencing was by immunoSEQ multiplex PCR. V and J calls and clone size follow that table, whereas D and trimming were derived from the DNA. The sample lists roughly 250,000 clones, 90% to 95% occurring once. This sample was taken from a study of blood T cell repertoires in COVID-19. Study-wide context: From the United States, Italy and Spain came samples of acute and convalescent COVID-19. T cells, B-cell-depleted T cells, or PBMCs provided the cDNA or gDNA that served as material.

All enrollees were roughly 18 to 100 years old and from approximately 25 US areas. The J gene is TRBJ2-3, the V gene TRBV10-1, with 10 bases identical to TRBD2. Sequencing was carried out using PBMCs or T cells enriched from blood (not recorded which). The clonotype comes from a human donor in a cohort exposed to, infected with or recovered from COVID-19 (not recorded which). The donor label of this sample is uncertain. The CDR3 reads CASSAGTSDTDTQYF. CDR3 nucleotide sequence: TGCGCCAGCAGCGCCGGGACTAGCGATACAGATACGCAGTATTTT.